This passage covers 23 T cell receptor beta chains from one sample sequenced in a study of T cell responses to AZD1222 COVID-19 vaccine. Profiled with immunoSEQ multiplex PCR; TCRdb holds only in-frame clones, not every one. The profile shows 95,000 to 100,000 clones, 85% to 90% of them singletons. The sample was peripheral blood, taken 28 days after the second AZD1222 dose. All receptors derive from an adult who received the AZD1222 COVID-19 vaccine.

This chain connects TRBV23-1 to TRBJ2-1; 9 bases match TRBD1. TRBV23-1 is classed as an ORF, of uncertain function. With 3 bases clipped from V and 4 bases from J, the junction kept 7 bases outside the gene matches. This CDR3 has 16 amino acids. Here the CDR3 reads CASSQSGQGRYNEQFF. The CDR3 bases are TGCGCCAGCAGTCAGTCGGGACAGGGACGATACAATGAGCAGTTCTTC.

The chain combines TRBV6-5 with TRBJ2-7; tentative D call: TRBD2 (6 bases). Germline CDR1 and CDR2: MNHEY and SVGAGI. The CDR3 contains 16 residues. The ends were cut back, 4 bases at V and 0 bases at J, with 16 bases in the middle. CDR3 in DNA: TGTGCCAGCAGTTGGGGGACTTCGGCGAGCTCCTACGAGCAGTACTTC. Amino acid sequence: CASSWGTSASSYEQYF.

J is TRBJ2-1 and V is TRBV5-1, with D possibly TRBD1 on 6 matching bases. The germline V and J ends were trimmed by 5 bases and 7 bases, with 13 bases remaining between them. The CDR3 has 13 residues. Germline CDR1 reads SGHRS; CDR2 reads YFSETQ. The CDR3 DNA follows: TGCGCCAGCAGGGTCAGGGGTTGGAATGAGCAGTTCTTC. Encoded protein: CASRVRGWNEQFF.

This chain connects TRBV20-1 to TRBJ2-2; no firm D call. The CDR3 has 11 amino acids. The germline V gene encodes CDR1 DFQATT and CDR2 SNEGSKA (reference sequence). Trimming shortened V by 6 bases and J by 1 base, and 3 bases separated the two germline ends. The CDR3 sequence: CSALNTGELFF. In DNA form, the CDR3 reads TGCAGTGCGTTGAACACCGGGGAGCTGTTTTTT.

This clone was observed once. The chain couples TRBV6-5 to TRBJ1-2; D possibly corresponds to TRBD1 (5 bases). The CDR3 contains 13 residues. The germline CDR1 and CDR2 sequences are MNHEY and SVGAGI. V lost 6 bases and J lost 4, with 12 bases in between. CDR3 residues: CASSRGGAYGYTF. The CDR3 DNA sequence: TGTGCCAGCAGCCGCGGGGGAGCCTATGGCTACACCTTC.

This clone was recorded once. CDR3 bases: TGTGCCAGCGGTTACCGGGACACCGGGGAGCTGTTTTTT. Its protein product is CASGYRDTGELFF. The V call is TRBV27, the J call TRBJ2-2; D gene ambiguous. V was clipped by 8 bases and J by 3 bases, with 10 bases between them. This CDR3 spans 13 amino acids. Germline V gene sequence: CDR1 MNHEY, CDR2 SMNVEV (reference sequence).

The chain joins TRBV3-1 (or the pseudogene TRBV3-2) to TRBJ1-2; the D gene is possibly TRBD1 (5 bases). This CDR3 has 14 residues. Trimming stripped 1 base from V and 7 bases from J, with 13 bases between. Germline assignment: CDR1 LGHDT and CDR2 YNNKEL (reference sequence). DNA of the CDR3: TGTGCCAGCAGCCAAGGCAGGGCCATGGGTGGCTACACCTTC. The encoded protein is CASSQGRAMGGYTF.

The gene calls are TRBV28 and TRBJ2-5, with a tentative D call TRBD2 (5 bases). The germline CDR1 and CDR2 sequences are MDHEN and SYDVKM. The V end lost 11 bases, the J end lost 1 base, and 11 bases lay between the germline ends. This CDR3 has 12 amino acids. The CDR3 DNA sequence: TGTGCCGTTCGGGGATTCCAAGAGACCCAGTACTTC. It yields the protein CAVRGFQETQYF.

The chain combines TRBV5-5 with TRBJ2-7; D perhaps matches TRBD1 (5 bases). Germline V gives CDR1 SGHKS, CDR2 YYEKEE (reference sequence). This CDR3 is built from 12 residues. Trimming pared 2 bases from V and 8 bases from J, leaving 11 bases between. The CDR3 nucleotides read TGTGCCAGCAGCTTAATTAGGGGAAAGCAGTACTTC. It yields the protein CASSLIRGKQYF.

The CDR3 nucleotides read TGTGCCTGGAGAGTAGTACGGGAGTACAATGAGCAGTTCTTC. Its protein product is CAWRVVREYNEQFF. The chain employs TRBV30 and TRBJ2-1, with a possible D match to TRBD2 (6 bases). Trimming pared 3 bases from V and 4 bases from J, leaving 13 bases between. CDR1 is GTSNPN and CDR2 is SVGIG in the germline V gene (reference sequence). The CDR3 loop spans 14 amino acids. Together with reference TRBV30 and TRBJ2-1, the CDR3 gives the full variable domain: SQTIHQWPATLVQPVGSPLSLECTVEGTSNPNLYWYRQAAGRGLQLLFYSVGIGQISSEVPQNLSASRPQDRQFILSSKKLLLSDSGFYLCAWRVVREYNEQFFGPGTRLTVL.

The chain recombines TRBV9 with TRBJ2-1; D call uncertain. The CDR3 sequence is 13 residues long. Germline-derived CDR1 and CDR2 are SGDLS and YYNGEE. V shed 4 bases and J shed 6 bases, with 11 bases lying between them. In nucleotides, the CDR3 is TGTGCCAGCAGCCTTGTCGTCTCCAATGAGCAGTTCTTC. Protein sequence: CASSLVVSNEQFF.

CDR3 sequence (DNA): TGTGCCAGCCGACAGGGCCTCGGTGGCTACACCTTC. Translation: CASRQGLGGYTF. The J gene is TRBJ1-2, the V gene TRBV27, with 7 bases lining up with TRBD1. The length of the CDR3 is 12 residues. V trimming: 8 bases; J trimming: 7 bases; junction bases outside the gene matches: 7. CDR1 is MNHEY, CDR2 SMNVEV, per germline (reference sequence).

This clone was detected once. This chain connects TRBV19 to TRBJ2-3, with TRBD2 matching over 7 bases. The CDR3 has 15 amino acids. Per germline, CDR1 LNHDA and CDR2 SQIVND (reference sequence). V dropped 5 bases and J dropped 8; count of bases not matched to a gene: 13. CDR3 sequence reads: CASSFASGDLGTQYF. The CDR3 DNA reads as TGTGCCAGTAGTTTTGCTAGCGGCGACCTCGGTACGCAGTATTTT.

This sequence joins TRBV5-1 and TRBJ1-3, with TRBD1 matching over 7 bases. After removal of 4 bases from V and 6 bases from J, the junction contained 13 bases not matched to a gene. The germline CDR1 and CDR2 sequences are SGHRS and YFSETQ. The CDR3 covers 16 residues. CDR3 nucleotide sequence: TGCGCCAGCAGCCTGGACGTGGGCAGGGGGATAAACACCATATATTTT. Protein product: CASSLDVGRGINTIYF. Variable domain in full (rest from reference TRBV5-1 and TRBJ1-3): KAGVTQTPRYLIKTRGQQVTLSCSPISGHRSVSWYQQTPGQGLQFLFEYFSETQRNKGNFPGRFSGRQFSNSRSEMNVSTLELGDSALYLCASSLDVGRGINTIYFGEGSWLTVV.

The CDR3 is CASRSLVAGYNEQFF. CDR3 DNA: TGTGCCAGTAGATCCCTGGTGGCGGGCTACAATGAGCAGTTCTTC. The chain has TRBV19 and TRBJ2-1, with a tentative D call TRBD2 (5 bases). Germline loops: CDR1 LNHDA, CDR2 SQIVND (reference sequence). V was trimmed by 6 bases and J by 3 bases, leaving 15 bases between them. This CDR3 is 15 amino acids long.

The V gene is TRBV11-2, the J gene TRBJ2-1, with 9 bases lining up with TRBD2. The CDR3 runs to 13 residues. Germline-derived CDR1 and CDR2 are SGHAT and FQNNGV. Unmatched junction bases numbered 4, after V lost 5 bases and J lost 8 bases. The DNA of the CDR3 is TGTGCCAGCAGCAAGCGGGAGGTGGATGAGCAGTTCTTC. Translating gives CASSKREVDEQFF.

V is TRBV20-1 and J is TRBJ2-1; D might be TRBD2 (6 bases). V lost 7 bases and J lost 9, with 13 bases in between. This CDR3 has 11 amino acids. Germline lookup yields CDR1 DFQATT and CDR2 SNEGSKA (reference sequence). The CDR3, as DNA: TGCAGTGGGGGGGTGGAGGGTGAGCAGTTCTTC. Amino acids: CSGGVEGEQFF.

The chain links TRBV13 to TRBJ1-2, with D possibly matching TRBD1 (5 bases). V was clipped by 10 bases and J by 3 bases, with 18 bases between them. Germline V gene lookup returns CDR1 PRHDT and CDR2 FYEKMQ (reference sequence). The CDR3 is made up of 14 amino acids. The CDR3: CATPPRRDYYGYTF. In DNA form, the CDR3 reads TGTGCCACCCCACCCCGCCGGGACTACTATGGCTACACCTTC.

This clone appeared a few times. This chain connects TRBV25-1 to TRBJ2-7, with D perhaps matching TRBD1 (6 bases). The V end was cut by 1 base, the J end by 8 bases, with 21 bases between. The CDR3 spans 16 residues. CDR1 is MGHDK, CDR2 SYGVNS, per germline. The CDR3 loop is CASSESFRGGITKQYF. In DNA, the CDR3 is TGTGCCAGCAGTGAATCCTTTAGAGGGGGTATTACGAAGCAGTACTTC.

The CDR3 reads CASREGGSDTQYF. CDR3 DNA: TGTGCCAGCAGAGAGGGGGGTTCAGATACGCAGTATTTT. The rearrangement uses TRBV28 and TRBJ2-3; D may be TRBD1 or TRBD2 (6 bases each). Germline-derived CDR1 and CDR2 are MDHEN and SYDVKM. This CDR3 is 13 amino acids long. V shed 6 bases and J shed 4 bases, with 11 bases lying between them.

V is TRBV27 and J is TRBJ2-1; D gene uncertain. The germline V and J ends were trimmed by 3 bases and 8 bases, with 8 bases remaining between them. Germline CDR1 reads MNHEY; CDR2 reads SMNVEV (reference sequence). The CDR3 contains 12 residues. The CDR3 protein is CASSFGPDEQFF. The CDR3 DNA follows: TGTGCCAGCAGTTTTGGCCCGGATGAGCAGTTCTTC.

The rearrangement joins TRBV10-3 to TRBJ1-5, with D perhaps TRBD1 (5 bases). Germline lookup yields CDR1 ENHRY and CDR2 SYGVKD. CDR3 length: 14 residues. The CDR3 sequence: CGASGMKSNQPQHF. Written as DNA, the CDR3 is TGTGGAGCCTCAGGGATGAAAAGCAATCAGCCCCAGCATTTT.

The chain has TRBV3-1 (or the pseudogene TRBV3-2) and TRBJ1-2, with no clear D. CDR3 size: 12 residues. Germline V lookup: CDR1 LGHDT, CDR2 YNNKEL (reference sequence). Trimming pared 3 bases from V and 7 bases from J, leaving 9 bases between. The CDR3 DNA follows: TGTGCCAGCAGCCAGGCGATGCGTGGCTACACCTTC. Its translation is CASSQAMRGYTF.